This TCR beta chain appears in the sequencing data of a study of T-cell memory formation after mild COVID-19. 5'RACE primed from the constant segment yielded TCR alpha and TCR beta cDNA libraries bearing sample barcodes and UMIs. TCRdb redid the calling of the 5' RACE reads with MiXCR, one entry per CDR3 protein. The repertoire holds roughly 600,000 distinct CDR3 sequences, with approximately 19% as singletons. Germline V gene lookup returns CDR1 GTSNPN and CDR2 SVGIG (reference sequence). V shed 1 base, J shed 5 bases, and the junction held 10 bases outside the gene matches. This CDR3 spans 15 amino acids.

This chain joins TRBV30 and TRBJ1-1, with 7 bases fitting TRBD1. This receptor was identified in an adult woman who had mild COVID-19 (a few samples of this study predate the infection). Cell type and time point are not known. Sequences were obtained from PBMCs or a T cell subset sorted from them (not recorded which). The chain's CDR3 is CAWSALRTGGTEAFF. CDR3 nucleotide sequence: TGTGCCTGGAGTGCCCTAAGGACAGGAGGGACTGAAGCTTTCTTT. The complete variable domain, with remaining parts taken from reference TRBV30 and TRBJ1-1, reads SQTIHQWPATLVQPVGSPLSLECTVEGTSNPNLYWYRQAAGRGLQLLFYSVGIGQISSEVPQNLSASRPQDRQFILSSKKLLLSDSGFYLCAWSALRTGGTEAFFGQGTRLTVV.